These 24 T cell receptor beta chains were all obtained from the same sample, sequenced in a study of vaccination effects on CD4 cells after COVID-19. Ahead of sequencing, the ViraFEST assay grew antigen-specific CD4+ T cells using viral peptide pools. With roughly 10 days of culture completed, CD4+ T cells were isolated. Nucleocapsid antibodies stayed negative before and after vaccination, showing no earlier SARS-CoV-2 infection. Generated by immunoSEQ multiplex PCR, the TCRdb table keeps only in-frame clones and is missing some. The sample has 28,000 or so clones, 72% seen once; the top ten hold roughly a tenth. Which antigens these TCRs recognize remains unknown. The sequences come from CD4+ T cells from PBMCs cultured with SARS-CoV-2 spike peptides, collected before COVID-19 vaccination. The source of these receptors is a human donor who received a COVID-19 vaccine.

CDR3 in amino acids: CASSPIPGQGPSFTDTQYF. CDR3 bases: TGTGCCAGCAGCCCAATCCCCGGACAGGGGCCCTCCTTCACAGATACGCAGTATTTT. The V call is TRBV5-6, the J call TRBJ2-3; 9 bases agree with TRBD1. The V gene end was trimmed by 4 bases and the J gene end by 2 bases; junction bases not matched to a gene: 17. The CDR3 totals 19 residues. Germline V gives CDR1 SGHDT, CDR2 YYEEEE.

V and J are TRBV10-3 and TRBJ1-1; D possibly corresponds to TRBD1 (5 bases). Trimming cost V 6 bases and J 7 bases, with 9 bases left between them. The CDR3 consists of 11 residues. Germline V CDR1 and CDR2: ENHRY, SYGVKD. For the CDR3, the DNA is TGTGCCATCAGGGCAGACAGTGAAGCTTTCTTT. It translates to CAIRADSEAFF.

The CDR3 region has the DNA TGTGCCAGCTCCGCAACAGGGGCCATCACTGAAGCTTTCTTT. As protein: CASSATGAITEAFF. The gene calls are TRBV18 and TRBJ1-1; 7 nucleotides line up with TRBD1. The CDR3 loop spans 14 amino acids. Germline values: CDR1 KGHSH, CDR2 LQKENI. The J segment lost 4 bases and the V segment lost 6 bases, leaving 8 bases of the junction unmatched.

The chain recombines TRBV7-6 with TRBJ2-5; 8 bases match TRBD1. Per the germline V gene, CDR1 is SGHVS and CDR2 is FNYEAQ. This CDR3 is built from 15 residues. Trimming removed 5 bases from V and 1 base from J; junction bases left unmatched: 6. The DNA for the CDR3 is TGTGCCAGCAGCCCTAACACAGGGGGCCAAGAGACCCAGTACTTC. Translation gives CASSPNTGGQETQYF.

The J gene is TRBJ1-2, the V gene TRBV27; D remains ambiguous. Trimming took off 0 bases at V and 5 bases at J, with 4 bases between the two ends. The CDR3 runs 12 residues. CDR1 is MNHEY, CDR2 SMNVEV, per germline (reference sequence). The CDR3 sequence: CASSLSGYGYTF. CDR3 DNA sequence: TGTGCCAGCAGTTTATCAGGGTATGGCTACACCTTC.

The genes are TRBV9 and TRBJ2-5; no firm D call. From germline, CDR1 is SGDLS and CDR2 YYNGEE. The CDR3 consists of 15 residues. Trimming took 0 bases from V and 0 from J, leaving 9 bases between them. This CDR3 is CASSVAGGDQETQYF. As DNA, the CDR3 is TGTGCCAGCAGCGTAGCAGGTGGGGACCAAGAGACCCAGTACTTC.

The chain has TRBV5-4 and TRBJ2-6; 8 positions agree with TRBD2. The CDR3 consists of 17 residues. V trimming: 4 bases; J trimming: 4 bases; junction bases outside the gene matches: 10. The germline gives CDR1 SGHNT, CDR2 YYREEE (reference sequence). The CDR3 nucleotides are TGTGCCAGCAGCCTGCCGGGAGGGCGCACAGGGGCCAACGTCCTGACTTTC. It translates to CASSLPGGRTGANVLTF.

The CDR3 nucleotides read TGTGCCAGCAGTGAATGGGGACAGGCTAACTACGAGCAGTACTTC. It codes for CASSEWGQANYEQYF. The J gene is TRBJ2-7, the V gene TRBV6-1; 8 nucleotides agree with TRBD1. CDR3 length: 15 residues. V lost 2 bases and J lost 3; bases outside the gene matches: 6. Germline V gene lookup returns CDR1 MNHNS and CDR2 SASEGT.

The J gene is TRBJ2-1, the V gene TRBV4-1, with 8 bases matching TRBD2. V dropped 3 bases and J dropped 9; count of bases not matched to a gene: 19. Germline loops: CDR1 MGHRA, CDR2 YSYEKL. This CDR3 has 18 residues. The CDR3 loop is CASSHPGGSGVRRGEQFF. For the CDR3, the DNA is TGCGCCAGCAGCCATCCCGGGGGTAGCGGGGTCCGAAGGGGTGAGCAGTTCTTC.

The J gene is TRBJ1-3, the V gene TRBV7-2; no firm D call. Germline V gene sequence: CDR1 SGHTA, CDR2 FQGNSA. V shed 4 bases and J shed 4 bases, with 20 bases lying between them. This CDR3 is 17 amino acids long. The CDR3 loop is CASSSTGLSMGGNTIYF. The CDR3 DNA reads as TGTGCCAGCAGCTCTACCGGACTATCGATGGGGGGAAACACCATATATTTT.

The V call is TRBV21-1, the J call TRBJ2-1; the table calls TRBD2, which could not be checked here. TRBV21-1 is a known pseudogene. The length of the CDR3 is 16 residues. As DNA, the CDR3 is TGTGCCAGCAGCAAAGGTATGGGGACTAGCGATAATGAGCAGTTCTTC. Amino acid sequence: CASSKGMGTSDNEQFF.

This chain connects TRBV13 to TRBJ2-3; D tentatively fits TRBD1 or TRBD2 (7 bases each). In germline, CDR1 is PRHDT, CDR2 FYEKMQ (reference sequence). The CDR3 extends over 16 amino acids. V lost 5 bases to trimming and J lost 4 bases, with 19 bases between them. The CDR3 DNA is TGTGCCAGCAGCCAATACAGGGGCGGGGGACCAGATACGCAGTATTTT. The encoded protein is CASSQYRGGGPDTQYF.

CDR3 protein: CSGGQNNEQFF. In DNA form, the CDR3 reads TGCAGTGGCGGGCAGAACAATGAGCAGTTCTTC. The rearrangement links TRBV20-1 to TRBJ2-1; the D gene is possibly TRBD2 (5 bases). V dropped 7 bases and J dropped 5 bases, with 9 bases sitting between them. Germline CDR1 reads DFQATT; CDR2 reads SNEGSKA (reference sequence). This CDR3 has 11 residues.

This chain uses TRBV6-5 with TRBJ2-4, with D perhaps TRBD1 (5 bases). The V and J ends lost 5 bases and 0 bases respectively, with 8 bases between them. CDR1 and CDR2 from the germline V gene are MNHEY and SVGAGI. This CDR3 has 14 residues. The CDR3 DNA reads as TGTGCCAGCAGTAAGACAGTAGCCAAAAACATTCAGTACTTC. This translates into CASSKTVAKNIQYF.

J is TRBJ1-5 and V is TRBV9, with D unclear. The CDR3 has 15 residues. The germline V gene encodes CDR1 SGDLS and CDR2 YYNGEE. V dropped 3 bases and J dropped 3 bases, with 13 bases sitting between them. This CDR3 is CASSAGVVLNQPQHF. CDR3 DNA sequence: TGTGCCAGCAGCGCCGGAGTGGTCCTCAATCAGCCCCAGCATTTT. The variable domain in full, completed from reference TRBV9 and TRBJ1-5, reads DSGVTQTPKHLITATGQRVTLRCSPRSGDLSVYWYQQSLDQGLQFLIQYYNGEERAKGNILERFSAQQFPDLHSELNLSSLELGDSALYFCASSAGVVLNQPQHFGDGTRLSIL.

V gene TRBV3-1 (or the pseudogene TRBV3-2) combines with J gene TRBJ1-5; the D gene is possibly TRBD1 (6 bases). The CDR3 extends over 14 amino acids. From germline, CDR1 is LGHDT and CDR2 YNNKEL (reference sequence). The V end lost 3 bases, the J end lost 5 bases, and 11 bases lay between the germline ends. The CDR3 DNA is TGTGCCAGCAGCCACACAGGGAAAGATCAGCCCCAGCATTTT. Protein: CASSHTGKDQPQHF.

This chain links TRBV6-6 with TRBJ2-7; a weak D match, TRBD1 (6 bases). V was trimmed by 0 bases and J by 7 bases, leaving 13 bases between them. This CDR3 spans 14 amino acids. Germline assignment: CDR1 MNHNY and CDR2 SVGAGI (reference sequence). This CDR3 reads CASSYSTGYVEQYF. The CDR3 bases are TGTGCCAGCAGTTACTCGACAGGTTATGTTGAGCAGTACTTC.

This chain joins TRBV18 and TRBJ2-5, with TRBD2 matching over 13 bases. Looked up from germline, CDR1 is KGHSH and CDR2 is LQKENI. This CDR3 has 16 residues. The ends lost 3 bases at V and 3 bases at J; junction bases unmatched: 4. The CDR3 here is CASSPRTSGGEETQYF. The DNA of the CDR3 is TGTGCCAGCTCACCTAGGACTAGCGGGGGAGAAGAGACCCAGTACTTC. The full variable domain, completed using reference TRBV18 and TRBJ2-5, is NAGVMQNPRHLVRRRGQEARLRCSPMKGHSHVYWYRQLPEEGLKFMVYLQKENIIDESGMPKERFSAEFPKEGPSILRIQQVVRGDSAAYFCASSPRTSGGEETQYFGPGTRLLVL.

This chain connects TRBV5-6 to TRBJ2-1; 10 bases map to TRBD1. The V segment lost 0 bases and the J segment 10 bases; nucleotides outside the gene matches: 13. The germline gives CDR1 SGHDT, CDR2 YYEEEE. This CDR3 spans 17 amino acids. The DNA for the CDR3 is TGTGCCAGCAGCTTGGCCAATAGGGACAGGGGTTTCTGGGAGCAGTTCTTC. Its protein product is CASSLANRDRGFWEQFF.

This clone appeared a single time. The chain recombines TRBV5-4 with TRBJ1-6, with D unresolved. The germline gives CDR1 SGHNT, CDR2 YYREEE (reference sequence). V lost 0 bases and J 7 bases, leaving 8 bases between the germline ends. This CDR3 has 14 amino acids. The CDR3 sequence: CASSLDFGNSPLHF. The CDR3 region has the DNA TGTGCCAGCAGCTTGGATTTTGGGAATTCACCCCTCCACTTT.

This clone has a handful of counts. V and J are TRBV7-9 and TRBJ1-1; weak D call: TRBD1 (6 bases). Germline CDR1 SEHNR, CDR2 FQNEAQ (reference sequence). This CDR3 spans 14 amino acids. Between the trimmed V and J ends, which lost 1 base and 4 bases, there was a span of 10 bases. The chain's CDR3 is CASSLGGRATEAFF. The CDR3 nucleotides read TGTGCCAGCAGCTTAGGGGGGCGGGCCACTGAAGCTTTCTTT.

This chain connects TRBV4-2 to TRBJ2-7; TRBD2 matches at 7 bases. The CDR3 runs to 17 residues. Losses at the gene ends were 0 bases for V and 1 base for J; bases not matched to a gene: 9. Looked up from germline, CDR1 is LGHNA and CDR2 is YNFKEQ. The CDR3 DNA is TGTGCCAGCAGCCAAGACTTAGGCGGGGGATTATCCTACGAGCAGTACTTC. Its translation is CASSQDLGGGLSYEQYF.

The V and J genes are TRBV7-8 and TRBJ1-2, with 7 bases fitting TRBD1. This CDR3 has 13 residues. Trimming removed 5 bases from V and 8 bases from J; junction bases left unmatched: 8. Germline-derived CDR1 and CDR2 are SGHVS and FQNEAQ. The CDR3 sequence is CASSARTGDGYTF. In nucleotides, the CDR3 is TGTGCCAGCAGCGCGCGGACAGGCGACGGCTACACCTTC.

The CDR3 loop is CASSSTGTDGYTF. The CDR3 DNA is TGCGCCAGCAGCTCGACAGGGACGGATGGCTACACCTTC. This chain joins TRBV5-1 and TRBJ1-2, with TRBD1 matching over 7 bases. This CDR3 comprises 13 residues. The germline V gene has CDR1 SGHRS and CDR2 YFSETQ. The V gene end was trimmed by 3 bases and the J gene end by 6 bases; junction bases not matched to a gene: 5.